Listed here are 15 T cell receptor beta chains from one sample, sequenced in a study of sequential checkpoint blockade in melanoma. Treatment given: randomized to nivolumab then ipilimumab (arm A) or the reverse (arm B). Using immunoSEQ multiplex PCR, the repertoire was profiled, and TCRdb retains in-frame clones only, with some absent. The data show about 8,400 clones, roughly nine tenths seen once. Sequencing used CD8+ T cells sorted from blood (inferred from file names), obtained from a patient given nivolumab and ipilimumab in sequence. Receptors were obtained from a human donor with melanoma.

The V call is TRBV5-6, the J call TRBJ2-7, with D maybe TRBD2 (6 bases). In germline, CDR1 is SGHDT, CDR2 YYEEEE. V shed 2 bases and J shed 3 bases, with 12 bases lying between them. CDR3 length: 14 amino acids. CDR3 sequence: CASSFGAGNYEQYF. The CDR3 region has the DNA TGTGCCAGCAGCTTTGGGGCGGGGAACTACGAGCAGTACTTC.

This clone was observed once. V gene TRBV19 combines with J gene TRBJ1-1; 9 bases line up with TRBD1. J was trimmed by 5 bases and V by 6 bases; bases with no gene match: 7. The germline gives CDR1 LNHDA, CDR2 SQIVND (reference sequence). This CDR3 comprises 14 residues. CDR3 amino acids: CASRAWTGETEAFF. For the CDR3, the DNA is TGTGCCAGTAGAGCCTGGACAGGGGAGACTGAAGCTTTCTTT.

The J gene is TRBJ2-6, the V gene TRBV9; D is undetermined. This CDR3 spans 15 amino acids. V was pared by 0 bases and J by 1 base, with 5 bases between. Germline values: CDR1 SGDLS, CDR2 YYNGEE. The CDR3 DNA is TGTGCCAGCAGCGTAGACGGGTCTGGGGCCAACGTCCTGACTTTC. As protein: CASSVDGSGANVLTF. The complete variable domain, with remaining parts taken from reference TRBV9 and TRBJ2-6, reads DSGVTQTPKHLITATGQRVTLRCSPRSGDLSVYWYQQSLDQGLQFLIQYYNGEERAKGNILERFSAQQFPDLHSELNLSSLELGDSALYFCASSVDGSGANVLTFGAGSRLTVL.

This chain links TRBV11-3 with TRBJ2-7; 7 positions agree with TRBD2. The V gene's germline CDR1 is SGHNT and CDR2 YENEEA. This CDR3 is 12 amino acids long. V lost 4 bases, J lost 7 bases, and 4 bases stayed unmatched. The CDR3 sequence is CASSSPGGEQYV. The CDR3 DNA is TGTGCCAGCAGCTCCCCGGGGGGAGAGCAGTACGTC.

This clone was observed a few times. The genes are TRBV27 and TRBJ1-1; D may be TRBD1 (5 bases). CDR1 is MNHEY and CDR2 is SMNVEV in the germline V gene (reference sequence). V dropped 3 bases and J dropped 7 bases, with 12 bases sitting between them. The CDR3 is 13 amino acids. The DNA for the CDR3 is TGTGCCAGCAGTTTCGTACCTCAGGGTGAAGCTTTCTTT. It yields the protein CASSFVPQGEAFF.

The chain has TRBV10-1 and TRBJ1-1, with unresolved D. Germline V gene sequence: CDR1 WNHNN, CDR2 SYGVQD (reference sequence). CDR3 length equals 15 residues. V lost 3 bases and J lost 0, with 11 bases in between. Here the CDR3 DNA reads TGCGCCAGCAGTGATTATCGGAGCATGAACACTGAAGCTTTCTTT. Protein sequence: CASSDYRSMNTEAFF.

As DNA, the CDR3 is TGTGCCAGCAGCTTAGGGGCAGGGGGAAACTATGGCTACACCTTC. This encodes CASSLGAGGNYGYTF. This chain joins TRBV7-9 and TRBJ1-2, with 7 bases aligning to TRBD1. Trimming at V came to 1 base and at J to 2 bases, leaving 4 bases not matched to a gene. Germline V gene sequence: CDR1 SEHNR, CDR2 FQNEAQ (reference sequence). The CDR3 contains 15 residues.

The chain combines TRBV6-6 with TRBJ1-1, with D tentatively TRBD1 (6 bases). Germline loops: CDR1 MNHNY, CDR2 SVGAGI (reference sequence). Trimming shortened V by 5 bases and J by 0 bases, and 16 bases separated the two germline ends. The CDR3 contains 16 residues. The CDR3 DNA follows: TGTGCCAGCAGTCCCCTCCCCGGGACACTGAACACTGAAGCTTTCTTT. As protein: CASSPLPGTLNTEAFF.

The V call is TRBV4-1, the J call TRBJ1-2; D perhaps matches TRBD1 (6 bases). Trimming left V 5 bases short and J 0 bases short, with 13 bases between. The CDR3 is made up of 15 amino acids. Germline assignment: CDR1 MGHRA and CDR2 YSYEKL. The CDR3 loop reads CASSVGRGSNYGYTF. For the CDR3, the DNA is TGCGCCAGCAGCGTCGGCAGGGGATCTAACTATGGCTACACCTTC.

This chain connects TRBV28 to TRBJ1-1, with D perhaps matching TRBD1 (5 bases). Deletions cut 2 bases from V and 1 base from J, with 11 bases between. Germline V CDR1 and CDR2: MDHEN, SYDVKM. CDR3 length: 15 amino acids. Here the CDR3 reads CASSLRPQGNTEAFF. For the CDR3, the DNA is TGTGCCAGCAGTTTAAGGCCTCAGGGGAACACTGAAGCTTTCTTT.

The DNA for the CDR3 is TGTGCCAGCTCACCACCGGGACAGAACTATGGCTACACCTTC. Translating gives CASSPPGQNYGYTF. The chain employs TRBV18 and TRBJ1-2, with 7 bases aligning to TRBD1. This CDR3 has 14 residues. Germline loops: CDR1 KGHSH, CDR2 LQKENI. Trimming removed 0 bases from V and 2 bases from J; junction bases left unmatched: 0.

V is TRBV30 and J is TRBJ2-7; D might be TRBD2 (5 bases). The CDR3 extends over 13 amino acids. Germline V gene sequence: CDR1 GTSNPN, CDR2 SVGIG (reference sequence). V lost 1 base and J 3 bases, leaving 10 bases between the germline ends. The CDR3 region is CAWSGRLSYEQYV. CDR3 coding DNA: TGTGCCTGGAGTGGCCGACTAAGCTACGAGCAGTACGTC.

The chain employs TRBV28 and TRBJ1-1, with TRBD1 matching over 8 bases. This CDR3 is built from 11 residues. The germline V gene has CDR1 MDHEN and CDR2 SYDVKM. J lost 10 bases, V lost 6 bases, and 4 bases had no gene match. The CDR3 DNA follows: TGTGCCAGCAGGGTGGACAGGGTAGCTTTCTTT. This translates into CASRVDRVAFF.

The chain uses TRBV7-9 and TRBJ2-7; 8 bases align to TRBD1. Germline CDR1 SEHNR, CDR2 FQNEAQ (reference sequence). The V and J ends lost 4 bases and 7 bases, in that order; junction bases with no gene match: 12. This CDR3 has 15 amino acids. CDR3 in amino acids: CASSSGLQGAGEQYF. In DNA form, the CDR3 reads TGTGCCAGCAGCTCGGGACTTCAGGGGGCGGGGGAGCAGTACTTC.

This sequence joins TRBV10-1 and TRBJ2-7, with 10 positions matching TRBD2. Trimming at V came to 4 bases and at J to 3 bases, leaving 9 bases not matched to a gene. The CDR3 contains 16 residues. Germline V gene data show CDR1 as WNHNN and CDR2 as SYGVQD (reference sequence). CDR3 loop: CASSGGLAGAFYEQYF. The CDR3 nucleotides are TGCGCCAGCAGTGGAGGCCTAGCGGGAGCCTTCTACGAGCAGTACTTC.